The present T cell receptor beta chain was sequenced within a study of cytomegalovirus exposure and HLA in healthy donors. In the study overall: In an early release, HLA-typed donors contributed tens of millions of unique TCR sequences. Study-wide results and limits: Over 150 TCR beta chains were listed as cytomegalovirus-associated. Later on, a genetic analysis was performed. It linked a missense variant in DCLRE1C with V- and J-gene trimming of TCR beta.

Use of 60 Vbeta and 13 Jbeta primers characterized the PCR. Generated by immunoSEQ multiplex PCR, the TCRdb table keeps only in-frame clones and is missing some. The sample records about 200,000 clones, 79% being singletons. As concerns this clone: Its antigen is unknown.

Sequenced material: PBMCs. This sequence was found in a man aged 45-65 years in good health and CMV-seronegative.

CDR3 sequence reads: CASSFTGTSDNEQFF. Written as DNA, the CDR3 is TGTGCCAGCAGCTTTACCGGGACTAGCGACAATGAGCAGTTCTTC. This rearrangement joins TRBV7-3 to TRBJ2-1; 10 bases align to TRBD2. V was pared by 3 bases and J by 5 bases, with 4 bases of the junction left unmatched. The germline V gene encodes CDR1 SGHTA and CDR2 FQGTGA. The length of the CDR3 is 15 residues.